One sample yielded the 24 T cell receptor beta chains listed below, sequenced in a study of blood T cells in healthy people across ages. Combining a sample-barcoded 5' primer with a J-beta primer mix, a second PCR ran for roughly 6 to 12 cycles. MiXCR was run by TCRdb on the 5' RACE reads, yielding one entry per CDR3 protein. The sample carries about 1,500,000 distinct CDR3 sequences, roughly 28% recorded once. Specimen: blood. These receptors all come from a woman between 25 and 40 years old in good health.

This chain connects TRBV29-1 to TRBJ2-5; a weak D match, TRBD2 (5 bases). CDR3 size: 13 residues. V was pared by 1 base and J by 6 bases, with 12 bases between. CDR1 SQVTM and CDR2 ANQGSEA come from the germline V gene. CDR3 nucleotides: TGCAGCGTTGAAGTGCACGGGGTGAAGACCCAGTACTTC. Its translation: CSVEVHGVKTQYF.

The V gene is TRBV27, the J gene TRBJ1-5; D might be TRBD1 (5 bases). V was cut by 2 bases and J by 1 base, with 15 bases left in between. The CDR3 runs 17 residues. Per germline, CDR1 MNHEY and CDR2 SMNVEV (reference sequence). Here the CDR3 reads CASSLIGHPSSNQPQHF. The CDR3 DNA reads as TGTGCCAGCAGTTTAATTGGACATCCGTCGAGCAATCAGCCCCAGCATTTT.

This clonotype was detected many times. DNA for the CDR3: TGCGCCAGCAGCCCGGCTGGGACTACGTACAATGAGCAGTTCTTC. This translates into CASSPAGTTYNEQFF. The chain carries TRBV5-1 and TRBJ2-1; 7 nucleotides line up with TRBD2. Germline lookup yields CDR1 SGHRS and CDR2 YFSETQ. The J segment lost 4 bases and the V segment lost 4 bases, leaving 8 bases of the junction unmatched. The CDR3 length is 15 residues.

The chain is built from TRBV21-1 and TRBJ2-4; TRBD2, the table's D call, was not compared with the DNA. TRBV21-1 is deemed a pseudogene. This CDR3 contains 16 residues. In DNA form, the CDR3 reads TGTGCCAGCAGCAAAGTGGGGGGAGGGCCGGTAAATGAGCAGTACTTC. Protein product: CASSKVGGGPVNEQYF.

A few counts support this clonotype. V gene TRBV12-3 or TRBV12-4 combines with J gene TRBJ1-6; D possibly corresponds to TRBD1 (5 bases). This CDR3 has 15 amino acids. The V and J ends lost 3 bases and 6 bases respectively, with 12 bases between them. CDR3 sequence: CASSLAAGLNSPLHF. The CDR3 DNA sequence: TGTGCCAGCAGTTTGGCGGCGGGGCTTAATTCACCCCTCCACTTT.

This clonotype was counted between two and nine times. The rearrangement uses TRBV27 and TRBJ2-7; 9 nucleotides match TRBD1. The germline V gene encodes CDR1 MNHEY and CDR2 SMNVEV (reference sequence). CDR3 size: 14 residues. The V segment lost 6 bases and the J segment 2 bases; nucleotides outside the gene matches: 5. The CDR3: CASRIGTGTYEQYF. CDR3 bases: TGTGCCAGCAGAATAGGGACAGGGACCTACGAGCAGTACTTC.

This clonotype was counted at least ten times. CDR3 sequence (DNA): TGTGCCAGCAGTCCGCAGGGGAGGGGTGGCTACACCTTC. Residues: CASSPQGRGGYTF. The rearrangement uses TRBV18 and TRBJ1-2, with D maybe TRBD1 (6 bases). V was cut by 8 bases and J by 7 bases, with 17 bases left in between. This CDR3 contains 13 residues. Germline values: CDR1 KGHSH, CDR2 LQKENI.

V usage is TRBV29-1 and J usage is TRBJ2-3; D is unresolved. V was cut by 1 base and J by 2 bases, with 13 bases left in between. CDR3 length: 15 amino acids. Germline CDR1 and CDR2: SQVTM and ANQGSEA. This chain's CDR3 is CSVEGPGTFTDTQYF. The CDR3 region has the DNA TGCAGCGTTGAAGGCCCGGGTACCTTCACAGATACGCAGTATTTT.

Only a few counts were recorded for this clonotype. This rearrangement joins TRBV6-1 to TRBJ2-5, with 11 positions matching TRBD1. The J call may be mistaken, given a closer DNA end match to TRBJ2-7. The CDR3 runs to 15 residues. Germline values: CDR1 MNHNS, CDR2 SASEGT. Here the CDR3 reads CASSEAWTGGNEQYF. CDR3 nucleotide sequence: TGTGCCAGCAGTGAAGCATGGACAGGGGGCAACGAGCAGTACTTC.

This rearrangement joins TRBV29-1 to TRBJ2-5; tentative D call: TRBD2 (5 bases). Trimming took 7 bases from V and 3 from J, leaving 9 bases between them. The CDR3 contains 11 residues. CDR1 is SQVTM, CDR2 ANQGSEA, per germline. CDR3 DNA: TGCAGCGCTGAGAGGGAAGAGACCCAGTACTTC. As protein: CSAEREETQYF.

The chain has TRBV20-1 and TRBJ2-1, with 14 bases fitting TRBD2. J gave up 3 bases and V 3 bases, and 4 bases lay outside the gene matches. CDR3 length: 16 residues. Germline V gene sequence: CDR1 DFQATT, CDR2 SNEGSKA (reference sequence). The CDR3 spells CSASLGTSGGYNEQFF. The DNA of the CDR3 is TGCAGTGCTAGCCTCGGGACTAGCGGGGGCTACAATGAGCAGTTCTTC.

This clonotype appeared a few times. The genes are TRBV7-9 and TRBJ2-7; weak D call: TRBD2 (6 bases). The germline V and J ends were trimmed by 0 bases and 4 bases, with 10 bases remaining between them. Per germline, CDR1 SEHNR and CDR2 FQNEAQ (reference sequence). The CDR3 is 14 amino acids. The CDR3 nucleotides read TGTGCCAGCAGCTTAGCGGGAGGTTGGTACGAGCAGTACTTC. Its protein is CASSLAGGWYEQYF.

This clonotype was counted many times. The chain has TRBV7-2 and TRBJ2-7; D possibly corresponds to TRBD1 (5 bases). V was shortened by 5 bases and J by 2 bases, with 10 bases between the two germline ends. Germline V lookup: CDR1 SGHTA, CDR2 FQGNSA. This CDR3 has 13 residues. In nucleotides, the CDR3 is TGTGCCAGCAGCCACAGGACCCCCTACGAGCAGTACTTC. Translated: CASSHRTPYEQYF.

The V and J genes are TRBV11-3 and TRBJ2-5; 13 positions agree with TRBD2. The J call could be wrong; TRBJ2-7 is a better fit for the DNA end. From germline, CDR1 is SGHNT and CDR2 YENEEA. This CDR3 has 16 residues. As DNA, the CDR3 is TGTGCCAGCAGCTTCTCGACTAGCGGGGGGCAATACGAGCAGTACTTC. Its protein product is CASSFSTSGGQYEQYF.

This clonotype was found a few times. The rearrangement uses TRBV6-2 or TRBV6-3 and TRBJ1-1; D gene uncertain. CDR1 is MNHEY, CDR2 SVGEGT, per germline. V was shortened by 5 bases and J by 0 bases, with 10 bases between the two germline ends. The CDR3 runs 14 residues. CDR3 protein: CASSNETLNTEAFF. CDR3 DNA: TGTGCCAGCAGTAACGAGACACTGAACACTGAAGCTTTCTTT.

The chain combines TRBV18 with TRBJ2-7; unclear D gene. V dropped 0 bases and J dropped 0 bases, with 9 bases sitting between them. This CDR3 has 15 amino acids. Germline V gene data show CDR1 as KGHSH and CDR2 as LQKENI. CDR3 DNA sequence: TGTGCCAGCTCACCACCAGGGTGGAGCTCCTACGAGCAGTACTTC. Residues: CASSPPGWSSYEQYF. The variable domain in full, with the rest retrieved from reference TRBV18 and TRBJ2-7, is NAGVMQNPRHLVRRRGQEARLRCSPMKGHSHVYWYRQLPEEGLKFMVYLQKENIIDESGMPKERFSAEFPKEGPSILRIQQVVRGDSAAYFCASSPPGWSSYEQYFGPGTRLTVT.

This clonotype was recorded at least ten times. This chain links TRBV12-3 or TRBV12-4 with TRBJ2-1; D remains unclear. V lost 7 bases, J lost 9 bases, and 13 bases lay in between. The CDR3 has 12 residues. CDR3 residues: CASTGEKAEQFF. The DNA for the CDR3 is TGTGCCAGCACTGGGGAAAAGGCTGAGCAGTTCTTC.

CDR3 bases: TGTGCCAGCAGTGCGGGGACGGAGGGGACCCAGTACTTC. Protein product: CASSAGTEGTQYF. The rearrangement links TRBV2 to TRBJ2-5; possibly TRBD2 for D (6 bases). Germline CDR1 SNHLY, CDR2 FYNNEI. V lost 4 bases and J lost 7, with 13 bases in between. This CDR3 region has 13 residues.

The sample holds a few counts of this clonotype. The chain has TRBV28 and TRBJ1-1; no reliable D call. The germline V gene has CDR1 MDHEN and CDR2 SYDVKM. CDR3 length equals 12 residues. Trimming stripped 8 bases from V and 4 bases from J, with 11 bases between. CDR3 sequence (DNA): TGTGCCAGCCTACTAAGCGGCACTGAAGCTTTCTTT. The encoded protein is CASLLSGTEAFF. The complete variable domain, with remaining parts taken from reference TRBV28 and TRBJ1-1, reads DVKVTQSSRYLVKRTGEKVFLECVQDMDHENMFWYRQDPGLGLRLIYFSYDVKMKEKGDIPEGYSVSREKKERFSLILESASTNQTSMYLCASLLSGTEAFFGQGTRLTVV.

There are a few counts of this clonotype. The chain links TRBV3-1 to TRBJ2-5; TRBD2 aligns across 12 bases. With 0 bases clipped from V and 5 bases from J, the junction kept 1 base outside the gene matches. In germline, CDR1 is LGHDT, CDR2 YNNKEL (reference sequence). The CDR3 is 15 residues long. This CDR3 is CASSQDGTSGETQYF. The DNA for the CDR3 is TGTGCCAGCAGCCAAGACGGGACTAGCGGGGAGACCCAGTACTTC.

This clonotype was counted between two and nine times. The genes are TRBV20-1 and TRBJ2-1, with TRBD2 matching 9 bases. CDR1 is DFQATT and CDR2 is SNEGSKA in the germline V gene (reference sequence). J lost 4 bases, V lost 0 bases, and 4 bases had no gene match. The CDR3 has 15 residues. The CDR3 DNA sequence: TGCAGTGCTAGAGACGCTAGCGGGGAGTACAATGAGCAGTTCTTC. Its translation: CSARDASGEYNEQFF.

CDR3 protein: CSARGLVGEDTQYF. The CDR3 nucleotides read TGCAGTGCCCGGGGACTAGTGGGAGAAGATACGCAGTATTTT. V is TRBV20-1 and J is TRBJ2-3; TRBD2 aligns across 8 bases. The ends lost 6 bases at V and 5 bases at J; junction bases unmatched: 10. CDR1 and CDR2 from the germline V gene are DFQATT and SNEGSKA (reference sequence). The CDR3 length is 14 residues.

This clonotype showed up just a few times. V usage is TRBV7-9 and J usage is TRBJ2-5; 7 positions agree with TRBD1. The CDR3 runs 14 residues. With 6 bases clipped from V and 4 bases from J, the junction kept 8 bases outside the gene matches. Germline V lookup: CDR1 SEHNR, CDR2 FQNEAQ (reference sequence). Here the CDR3 DNA reads TGTGCCAGCAGTTACAGGGGTAGCCGAGAGACCCAGTACTTC. Translated, it gives CASSYRGSRETQYF.

This clonotype was recorded many times. CDR3 residues: CAISDRVVNYGYTF. For the CDR3, the DNA is TGTGCCATATCCGACAGGGTGGTCAACTATGGCTACACCTTC. The chain is built from TRBV10-3 and TRBJ1-2, with 7 bases that match TRBD1. Germline V gene sequence: CDR1 ENHRY, CDR2 SYGVKD. The CDR3 is 14 amino acids. Trimming removed 9 bases from V and 2 bases from J; junction bases left unmatched: 9.